Listed here are 20 T cell receptor beta chains from one sample, sequenced in a study of T cell responses to AZD1222 COVID-19 vaccine. Some clones are missing from TCRdb's copy, which holds only in-frame ones; the method was immunoSEQ multiplex PCR. This sample yields roughly 93,000 clones, of which 89% are seen a single time; 1.6% belongs to the top ten. The sequencing used peripheral blood, collected on day 0 of AZD1222 vaccination. All receptors come from an adult in good health.

This chain links TRBV19 with TRBJ1-2, with 7 bases aligning to TRBD1. The germline V gene has CDR1 LNHDA and CDR2 SQIVND (reference sequence). The CDR3 extends over 14 amino acids. With V trimmed by 5 bases and J by 3 bases, 6 bases remained unmatched. Here the CDR3 reads CASSQDGTDYGYTF. DNA of the CDR3: TGTGCCAGTAGTCAGGATGGGACAGACTATGGCTACACCTTC.

This rearrangement joins TRBV7-9 to TRBJ2-5, with 8 bases matching TRBD2. CDR1 SEHNR and CDR2 FQNEAQ come from the germline V gene (reference sequence). The CDR3 is 16 amino acids. V was pared by 5 bases and J by 2 bases, with 10 bases of the junction left unmatched. The DNA for the CDR3 is TGTGCCAGCAGCCGGGGCCCGGCGGGGGGACAAGAGACCCAGTACTTC. Protein product: CASSRGPAGGQETQYF.

The J gene is TRBJ1-2, the V gene TRBV29-1; D uncertain. Germline-derived CDR1 and CDR2 are SQVTM and ANQGSEA. The CDR3 length is 13 residues. The V end lost 0 bases, the J end lost 1 base, and 6 bases lay between the germline ends. This CDR3 reads CSVEDLRNYGYTF. CDR3 nucleotides: TGCAGCGTTGAAGATCTCCGTAACTATGGCTACACCTTC.

The CDR3 nucleotides read TGTGCCAGCAGTCCTCGGGACACCAATCAGCCCCAGCATTTT. It yields the protein CASSPRDTNQPQHF. V and J are TRBV27 and TRBJ1-5; a weak D match, TRBD1 (6 bases). The germline gives CDR1 MNHEY, CDR2 SMNVEV (reference sequence). Trimming cost V 5 bases and J 3 bases, with 11 bases left between them. This CDR3 comprises 14 residues.

This rearrangement joins TRBV7-9 to TRBJ2-3; D may match TRBD1 or TRBD2 (7 bases each). Per the germline V gene, CDR1 is SEHNR and CDR2 is FQNEAQ (reference sequence). CDR3 length equals 14 residues. Trimming pared 6 bases from V and 3 bases from J, leaving 13 bases between. The CDR3 sequence: CASRPGGETDTQYF. Here the CDR3 DNA reads TGTGCCAGCAGACCAGGGGGGGAGACAGATACGCAGTATTTT.

The rearrangement joins TRBV6-2 or TRBV6-3 to TRBJ2-7; perhaps TRBD1 as D (5 bases). The CDR3 spans 16 residues. V was pared by 5 bases and J by 3 bases, with 20 bases between. Germline CDR1 and CDR2: MNHEY and SVGEGT. The CDR3 DNA is TGTGCCAGCAGTCAAATTCGACAGTACCAAAACTACGAGCAGTACTTC. This codes for CASSQIRQYQNYEQYF.

The chain joins TRBV28 to TRBJ1-1; D gene uncertain. This CDR3 has 15 amino acids. V shed 3 bases and J shed 1 base, with 12 bases lying between them. CDR1 is MDHEN, CDR2 SYDVKM, per germline. The CDR3 region has the DNA TGTGCCAGCAGTTTCACCCAGAGGGCGAACACTGAAGCTTTCTTT. It encodes CASSFTQRANTEAFF.

The rearrangement joins TRBV10-3 to TRBJ1-1; the match to TRBD1 covers 8 bases. Trimming removed 6 bases from V and 5 bases from J; junction bases left unmatched: 8. CDR1 and CDR2 (germline): ENHRY, SYGVKD. This CDR3 spans 14 amino acids. The DNA of the CDR3 is TGTGCCATCAGGCAGACAGGGGAGGGGACTGAAGCTTTCTTT. Protein sequence: CAIRQTGEGTEAFF.

V and J are TRBV7-8 and TRBJ2-1; 11 bases line up with TRBD2. The CDR3 is made up of 16 amino acids. Germline V CDR1 and CDR2: SGHVS, FQNEAQ. V shed 5 bases, J shed 4 bases, and the junction held 7 bases outside the gene matches. The CDR3 protein is CASSNRLAGTYNEQFF. CDR3 nucleotide sequence: TGTGCCAGCAGCAACCGACTAGCGGGGACATACAATGAGCAGTTCTTC.

The chain is built from TRBV7-8 and TRBJ2-3, with TRBD2 matching over 8 bases. The V segment lost 0 bases and the J segment 2 bases; nucleotides outside the gene matches: 4. The CDR3 spans 16 residues. The germline CDR1 and CDR2 sequences are SGHVS and FQNEAQ. CDR3 sequence (DNA): TGTGCCAGCAGCTTAGCACGGGGGGGGGTCACAGATACGCAGTATTTT. Its translation: CASSLARGGVTDTQYF.

This chain uses TRBV2 with TRBJ1-5; D gene uncertain. Deletions cut 2 bases from V and 4 bases from J, with 9 bases between. This CDR3 is built from 14 residues. Germline V gene sequence: CDR1 SNHLY, CDR2 FYNNEI. CDR3 region: CASSELGGNQPQHF. The CDR3 bases are TGTGCCAGCAGTGAACTGGGAGGGAATCAGCCCCAGCATTTT.

This chain uses TRBV7-3 with TRBJ2-1; weak D call: TRBD2 (5 bases). The CDR3 totals 12 residues. CDR1 is SGHTA and CDR2 is FQGTGA in the germline V gene. With 5 bases removed from V and 11 bases from J, the gap between germline ends came to 13 bases. CDR3 residues: CASSPGSSKQFF. In nucleotides, the CDR3 is TGTGCCAGCAGCCCGGGAAGCAGTAAGCAGTTCTTC.

This clone showed up just a few times. The gene calls are TRBV3-1 (or the pseudogene TRBV3-2) and TRBJ1-3; no clear D. CDR1 is LGHDT, CDR2 YNNKEL, per germline (reference sequence). CDR3 length: 15 amino acids. V was clipped by 1 base and J by 4 bases, with 11 bases between them. The DNA of the CDR3 is TGTGCCAGCAGCCAAGGAGGGTGGAAAGGAAACACCATATATTTT. This translates into CASSQGGWKGNTIYF.

This clone was seen more than once but under ten times. V is TRBV30 and J is TRBJ1-1, with D unresolved. Germline V CDR1 and CDR2: GTSNPN, SVGIG (reference sequence). V was clipped by 1 base and J by 5 bases, with 20 bases between them. The CDR3 sequence is 16 residues long. CDR3 sequence: CAWSATPLRPRTEAFF. CDR3 sequence (DNA): TGTGCCTGGAGTGCGACACCCCTTAGGCCGAGGACTGAAGCTTTCTTT.

A word on this clone: Other nucleotide sequences from this sample produce the same CDR3. The gene calls are TRBV9 and TRBJ2-7; D might be TRBD1 or TRBD2, each matching 5 bases. Germline values: CDR1 SGDLS, CDR2 YYNGEE. The CDR3 consists of 14 residues. Trimming shortened V by 0 bases and J by 2 bases, and 9 bases separated the two germline ends. The DNA of the CDR3 is TGTGCCAGCAGCGTAGGTCAGGGAGCCTACGAGCAGTACTTC. Its translation is CASSVGQGAYEQYF.

This clone was picked up a small number of times. This chain uses TRBV27 with TRBJ1-2, with a weak D call TRBD1 (5 bases). There are 14 residues in the CDR3. The V end lost 2 bases, the J end lost 4 bases, and 11 bases lay between the germline ends. CDR1 and CDR2 (germline): MNHEY, SMNVEV (reference sequence). The DNA for the CDR3 is TGTGCCAGCAGTTTAGGTGGGGGGGGCTATGGCTACACCTTC. Translated, it gives CASSLGGGGYGYTF.

This clone was seen only a few times. The chain carries TRBV18 and TRBJ1-3, with 9 bases lining up with TRBD1. The germline CDR1 and CDR2 sequences are KGHSH and LQKENI. The CDR3 runs 16 residues. V lost 2 bases, J lost 8 bases, and 10 bases stayed unmatched. The CDR3 sequence is CASSPGDRGRDYTIYF. DNA of the CDR3: TGTGCCAGCTCACCAGGCGACAGGGGGAGAGATTACACCATATATTTT.

The rearrangement links TRBV13 to TRBJ1-4, with D possibly TRBD1 on 5 matching bases. Germline CDR1 and CDR2: PRHDT and FYEKMQ (reference sequence). Trimming took off 0 bases at V and 12 bases at J, with 5 bases between the two ends. The CDR3 is 11 residues long. The CDR3 DNA is TGTGCCAGCAGCTTAGGGGGACAACTGTTTTTT. This sequence encodes CASSLGGQLFF.

The rearrangement links TRBV5-1 to TRBJ1-1, with 10 bases matching TRBD1. CDR1 is SGHRS, CDR2 YFSETQ, per germline. Trimming at V came to 4 bases and at J to 3 bases, leaving 3 bases not matched to a gene. There are 14 residues in the CDR3. The CDR3 nucleotides are TGCGCCAGCAGCGCGACAGGGGGCTACACTGAAGCTTTCTTT. Its translation is CASSATGGYTEAFF.

This rearrangement joins TRBV6-6 to TRBJ1-1, with 7 nucleotides matching TRBD1. V was clipped by 4 bases and J by 8 bases; unmatched bases: 4. The CDR3 runs to 12 residues. CDR1 and CDR2 (germline): MNHNY, SVGAGI (reference sequence). Here the CDR3 reads CASSWTGLEAFF. DNA of the CDR3: TGTGCCAGCAGTTGGACAGGATTGGAAGCTTTCTTT.